These 3 T cell receptor beta chains share one sample of origin, sequenced in a study of blood T cell repertoires in COVID-19. Only in-frame clones appear in the TCRdb table, and some are missing; sequencing was by immunoSEQ multiplex PCR. The sample has some 190,000 clones; roughly nine tenths are singletons. What was sequenced was PBMCs or T cells enriched from blood (not recorded which). The receptors here all came from a middle-aged woman with acute COVID-19.

This clone was counted a single time. The gene calls are TRBV7-6 and TRBJ2-5; TRBD1 aligns across 7 bases. The CDR3 runs to 13 residues. Germline V lookup: CDR1 SGHVS, CDR2 FNYEAQ. Unmatched junction bases numbered 1, after V lost 2 bases and J lost 4 bases. CDR3 residues: CASSLSGGETQYF. Written as DNA, the CDR3 is TGTGCCAGCAGCTTATCAGGGGGAGAGACCCAGTACTTC.

This chain links TRBV7-2 with TRBJ1-1; TRBD1 aligns across 9 bases. Per germline, CDR1 SGHTA and CDR2 FQGNSA. This CDR3 is 16 amino acids long. J gave up 3 bases and V 1 base, and 6 bases lay outside the gene matches. The CDR3 loop reads CASSLGNRGPYTEAFF. CDR3 coding DNA: TGTGCCAGCAGCTTAGGTAACAGGGGGCCGTACACTGAAGCTTTCTTT.

This clone was recorded once. This chain uses TRBV9 with TRBJ1-6, with D unclear. The CDR3 is 15 amino acids. V shed 0 bases and J shed 7 bases, with 11 bases lying between them. The V gene's germline CDR1 is SGDLS and CDR2 YYNGEE. CDR3 in amino acids: CASSVELGRNSPLHF. DNA for the CDR3: TGTGCCAGCAGCGTAGAGCTCGGTCGGAATTCACCCCTCCACTTT.